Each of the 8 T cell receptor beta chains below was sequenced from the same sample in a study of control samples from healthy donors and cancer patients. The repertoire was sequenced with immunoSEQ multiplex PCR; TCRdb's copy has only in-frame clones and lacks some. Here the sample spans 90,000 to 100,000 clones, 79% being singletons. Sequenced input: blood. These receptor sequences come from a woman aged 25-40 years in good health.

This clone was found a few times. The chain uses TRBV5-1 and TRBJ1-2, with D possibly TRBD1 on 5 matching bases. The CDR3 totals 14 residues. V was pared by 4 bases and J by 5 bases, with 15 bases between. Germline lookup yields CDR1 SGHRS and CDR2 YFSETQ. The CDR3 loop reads CASSSGHGPYGYTF. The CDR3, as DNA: TGCGCCAGCAGCAGCGGACACGGCCCATATGGCTACACCTTC.

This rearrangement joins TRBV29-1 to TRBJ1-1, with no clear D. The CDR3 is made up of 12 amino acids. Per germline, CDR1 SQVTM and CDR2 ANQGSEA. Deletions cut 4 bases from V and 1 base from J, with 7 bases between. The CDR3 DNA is TGCAGCGTTGTTGCGGGGAACACTGAAGCTTTCTTT. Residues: CSVVAGNTEAFF.

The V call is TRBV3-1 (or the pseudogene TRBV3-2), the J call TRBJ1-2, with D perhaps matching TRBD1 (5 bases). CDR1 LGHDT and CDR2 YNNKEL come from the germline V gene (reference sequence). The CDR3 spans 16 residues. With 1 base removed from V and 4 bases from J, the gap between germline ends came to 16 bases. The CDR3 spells CASSQAIRETVYGYTF. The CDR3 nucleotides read TGTGCCAGCAGCCAAGCGATCAGGGAGACTGTCTATGGCTACACCTTC.

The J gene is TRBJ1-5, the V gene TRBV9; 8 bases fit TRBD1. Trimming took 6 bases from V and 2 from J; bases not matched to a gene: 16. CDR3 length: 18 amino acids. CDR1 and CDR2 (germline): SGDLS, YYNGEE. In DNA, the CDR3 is TGTGCCAGCATCCTCCTCCCTTACAGGGGGGGCCGCAATCAGCCCCAGCATTTT. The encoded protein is CASILLPYRGGRNQPQHF.

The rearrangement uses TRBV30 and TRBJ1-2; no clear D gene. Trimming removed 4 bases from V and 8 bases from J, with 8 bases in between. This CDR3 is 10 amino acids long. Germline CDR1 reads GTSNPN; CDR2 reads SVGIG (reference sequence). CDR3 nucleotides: TGTGCCTGGACTCCGGGAGGCTACACCTTC. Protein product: CAWTPGGYTF.

The CDR3 region is CASSPVVNTEAFF. CDR3 sequence (DNA): TGTGCCAGCAGTCCGGTGGTTAACACTGAAGCTTTCTTT. The chain couples TRBV6-6 to TRBJ1-1; D remains unclear. Trimming removed 5 bases at V and 2 bases at J, with 9 bases between. The V gene's germline CDR1 is MNHNY and CDR2 SVGAGI (reference sequence). The CDR3 covers 13 residues.

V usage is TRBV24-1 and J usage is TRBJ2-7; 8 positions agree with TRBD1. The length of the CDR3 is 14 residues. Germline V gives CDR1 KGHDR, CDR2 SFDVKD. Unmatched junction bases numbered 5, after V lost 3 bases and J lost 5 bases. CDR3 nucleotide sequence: TGTGCCACCAGTGATCAACAGGGGGGCGACGAGCAGTACTTC. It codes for CATSDQQGGDEQYF.

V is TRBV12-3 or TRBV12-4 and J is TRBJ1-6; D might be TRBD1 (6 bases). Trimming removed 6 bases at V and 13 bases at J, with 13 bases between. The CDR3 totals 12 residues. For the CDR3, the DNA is TGTGCCAGCAGGACAGGCCCCTCGCCCCTCCACTTT. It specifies CASRTGPSPLHF.